The 20 T cell receptor beta chains presented below share a single source sample, sequenced in a study of T-cell memory formation after mild COVID-19. Each CDR3 protein gets one entry after TCRdb re-called the 5' RACE reads with MiXCR. The table has a few hundred thousand distinct CDR3 sequences, 8.2% seen once. The source material was PBMCs or a T cell subset sorted from them (not recorded which). The receptors here all came from a man younger than 35 who had mild COVID-19 (a few samples of this study predate the infection). Cell type and time point are not known.

The rearrangement links TRBV27 to TRBJ1-1; the D gene is possibly TRBD1 (6 bases). Germline V gene data show CDR1 as MNHEY and CDR2 as SMNVEV (reference sequence). V shed 6 bases and J shed 1 base, with 12 bases lying between them. CDR3 length equals 14 residues. This chain's CDR3 is CASSRQATNTEAFF. The CDR3 DNA reads TGTGCCAGCAGCCGACAGGCGACGAACACTGAAGCTTTCTTT.

The chain combines TRBV5-6 with TRBJ1-2; unclear D gene. Germline CDR1 is SGHDT and CDR2 is YYEEEE. This CDR3 contains 13 residues. Trimming stripped 4 bases from V and 4 bases from J, with 11 bases between. The CDR3 spells CASSNGFGYGYTF. The CDR3 region has the DNA TGTGCCAGCAGCAATGGGTTCGGCTATGGCTACACCTTC.

The V and J genes are TRBV30 and TRBJ1-5; D not certain. Deletions cut 1 base from V and 5 bases from J, with 9 bases between. Germline loops: CDR1 GTSNPN, CDR2 SVGIG (reference sequence). The CDR3 has 13 residues. Here the CDR3 DNA reads TGTGCCTGGAGTGCGGGGAATGATCAGCCCCAGCATTTT. Translated: CAWSAGNDQPQHF.

The rearrangement uses TRBV3-1 and TRBJ2-7, with no clear D. The CDR3 length is 16 residues. The V and J ends lost 3 bases and 6 bases respectively, with 21 bases between them. CDR1 is LGHDT, CDR2 YNNKEL, per germline (reference sequence). The CDR3 reads CASSHLLPHAASEQYF. In nucleotides, the CDR3 is TGTGCCAGCAGCCACCTACTCCCTCACGCGGCGAGCGAGCAGTACTTC.

This clonotype was seen at least ten times. The chain carries TRBV5-1 and TRBJ2-4; 11 bases line up with TRBD2. Germline trimming cut 4 bases from V and 6 bases from J; bases unmatched to any gene: 3. This CDR3 is built from 14 residues. Germline CDR1 reads SGHRS; CDR2 reads YFSETQ. The CDR3 nucleotides are TGCGCCAGCAGCGCTACTAGCGGGGGAAACATTCAGTACTTC. Amino acids: CASSATSGGNIQYF. Full variable domain (rest looked up from reference TRBV5-1 and TRBJ2-4): KAGVTQTPRYLIKTRGQQVTLSCSPISGHRSVSWYQQTPGQGLQFLFEYFSETQRNKGNFPGRFSGRQFSNSRSEMNVSTLELGDSALYLCASSATSGGNIQYFGAGTRLSVL.

The V call is TRBV12-3 or TRBV12-4, the J call TRBJ2-7; D unclear. This CDR3 is built from 16 residues. V lost 0 bases, J lost 6 bases, and 18 bases lay in between. CDR3: CASSLAHAVRKGEQYF. The CDR3 DNA reads as TGTGCCAGCAGTTTAGCGCACGCGGTCAGAAAGGGCGAGCAGTACTTC.

The sample holds a few counts of this clonotype. The chain carries TRBV28 and TRBJ1-2; unclear D gene. This CDR3 region has 12 residues. Germline lookup yields CDR1 MDHEN and CDR2 SYDVKM. V was pared by 10 bases and J by 3 bases, with 12 bases between. CDR3 sequence (DNA): TGTGCCACCCGGCCATCACACTATGGCTACACCTTC. As protein: CATRPSHYGYTF.

The V call is TRBV6-2 or TRBV6-3, the J call TRBJ2-1; 9 bases line up with TRBD2. In germline, CDR1 is MNHEY, CDR2 SVGEGT. J lost 7 bases, V lost 2 bases, and 12 bases had no gene match. CDR3 size: 17 residues. CDR3 nucleotides: TGTGCCAGCAGTTACCGGCGGGGGGGAGGCATGGGGAATGAGCAGTTCTTC. As protein: CASSYRRGGGMGNEQFF.

This clonotype was seen a few times. The gene calls are TRBV11-2 and TRBJ2-2; D is possibly TRBD1 or TRBD2 (6 bases each). This CDR3 region has 14 residues. V was pared by 6 bases and J by 4 bases, with 12 bases between. Germline assignment: CDR1 SGHAT and CDR2 FQNNGV. The CDR3 DNA follows: TGTGCCAGCAGAGGGGGGTGGGGCACCGGGGAGCTGTTTTTT. Protein sequence: CASRGGWGTGELFF.

The CDR3 sequence is CASSSSQEESSYNSPLHF. CDR3 nucleotide sequence: TGTGCCAGCAGCTCAAGTCAGGAAGAGAGCTCCTATAATTCACCCCTCCACTTT. J is TRBJ1-6 and V is TRBV13; the D is unclear. The CDR3 spans 18 residues. The germline CDR1 and CDR2 sequences are PRHDT and FYEKMQ (reference sequence). The V and J ends lost 4 bases and 0 bases respectively, with 16 bases between them.

Remarks on this clonotype: A much larger clone lies a single base off, so this may be a read error. This chain links TRBV7-6 with TRBJ2-1; 9 nucleotides line up with TRBD2. The germline V gene encodes CDR1 SGHVS and CDR2 FNYEAQ. This CDR3 has 13 residues. Trimming cost V 10 bases and J 8 bases; bases outside gene matches: 9. The CDR3 bases are TGTGCCATCTCGAGAGCGGGGGGCTATGAGCAGTTCTTC. This codes for CAISRAGGYEQFF.

This chain joins TRBV7-2 and TRBJ1-1, with TRBD1 matching over 8 bases. V trimming: 5 bases; J trimming: 8 bases; junction bases outside the gene matches: 10. Per germline, CDR1 SGHTA and CDR2 FQGNSA. The CDR3 spans 14 residues. Written as DNA, the CDR3 is TGTGCCAGCAGCGGCCAGACAGGGGCGTGGGAAGCTTTCTTT. This gives the protein CASSGQTGAWEAFF. The complete variable domain, with remaining parts taken from reference TRBV7-2 and TRBJ1-1, reads GAGVSQSPSNKVTEKGKDVELRCDPISGHTALYWYRQSLGQGLEFLIYFQGNSAPDKSGLPSDRFSAERTGGSVSTLTIQRTQQEDSAVYLCASSGQTGAWEAFFGQGTRLTVV.

This clonotype has a handful of counts. The chain carries TRBV5-1 and TRBJ2-5; 7 positions agree with TRBD1. The CDR3 is made up of 14 amino acids. V dropped 3 bases and J dropped 4; count of bases not matched to a gene: 6. CDR1 is SGHRS and CDR2 is YFSETQ in the germline V gene. CDR3 region: CASSSTGVGETQYF. Written as DNA, the CDR3 is TGCGCCAGCAGCTCCACAGGGGTGGGAGAGACCCAGTACTTC.

The chain employs TRBV5-6 and TRBJ1-1; possibly TRBD1 for D (5 bases). This CDR3 region has 14 residues. Per the germline V gene, CDR1 is SGHDT and CDR2 is YYEEEE. Between the trimmed V and J ends, which lost 0 bases and 4 bases, there was a span of 10 bases. CDR3 DNA sequence: TGTGCCAGCAGCTTGGTAAGGGGTGTCACTGAAGCTTTCTTT. As protein: CASSLVRGVTEAFF.

This clonotype showed up just a few times. CDR3 DNA: TGTGCCAGCAGTTTCCCCCGACAGGGGATCGGGTCTGGAAACACCATATATTTT. It is translated as CASSFPRQGIGSGNTIYF. The V and J genes are TRBV28 and TRBJ1-3; 8 bases are shared with TRBD1. CDR1 MDHEN and CDR2 SYDVKM come from the germline V gene. This CDR3 is built from 18 residues. V gave up 3 bases and J gave up 1 base; unmatched junction bases: 11.

This clonotype was seen a few times. The chain recombines TRBV5-5 with TRBJ2-2; weak D call: TRBD1 (6 bases). The CDR3 sequence is 15 residues long. Germline V gene data show CDR1 as SGHKS and CDR2 as YYEKEE (reference sequence). V dropped 5 bases and J dropped 0 bases, with 11 bases sitting between them. The DNA of the CDR3 is TGTGCCAGCAGACGGACAGCCTCGAACACCGGGGAGCTGTTTTTT. Its translation: CASRRTASNTGELFF.

The chain couples TRBV9 to TRBJ2-1; D is unclear. The length of the CDR3 is 13 residues. Germline V gene sequence: CDR1 SGDLS, CDR2 YYNGEE. V was trimmed by 0 bases and J by 4 bases, leaving 5 bases between them. CDR3 nucleotides: TGTGCCAGCAGCGTAGAGCAGTACAATGAGCAGTTCTTC. The encoded protein is CASSVEQYNEQFF.

The chain is built from TRBV11-3 and TRBJ1-1, with 9 bases identical to TRBD1. The CDR3 length is 14 residues. V dropped 3 bases and J dropped 5; count of bases not matched to a gene: 4. The germline V gene encodes CDR1 SGHNT and CDR2 YENEEA. The CDR3 sequence: CASSFRGQGTEAFF. The CDR3 DNA is TGTGCCAGCAGCTTTCGAGGACAGGGGACTGAAGCTTTCTTT.

This clonotype was detected a few times. CDR3 sequence reads: CASSWVRQAVYEQYF. The CDR3 DNA reads TGTGCCAGCAGCTGGGTCCGGCAGGCGGTCTACGAGCAGTACTTC. The V and J genes are TRBV5-6 and TRBJ2-7; D remains unclear. CDR1 is SGHDT and CDR2 is YYEEEE in the germline V gene. Trimming cost V 3 bases and J 3 bases, with 16 bases left between them. CDR3 length equals 15 residues.

This chain connects TRBV18 to TRBJ2-5; possibly TRBD1 or TRBD2 for D (5 bases each). Germline V gene lookup returns CDR1 KGHSH and CDR2 LQKENI. V was shortened by 3 bases and J by 2 bases, with 13 bases between the two germline ends. The CDR3 covers 15 residues. CDR3 bases: TGTGCCAGCTCACCTACGAGGGGATTTCAAGAGACCCAGTACTTC. Residues: CASSPTRGFQETQYF.